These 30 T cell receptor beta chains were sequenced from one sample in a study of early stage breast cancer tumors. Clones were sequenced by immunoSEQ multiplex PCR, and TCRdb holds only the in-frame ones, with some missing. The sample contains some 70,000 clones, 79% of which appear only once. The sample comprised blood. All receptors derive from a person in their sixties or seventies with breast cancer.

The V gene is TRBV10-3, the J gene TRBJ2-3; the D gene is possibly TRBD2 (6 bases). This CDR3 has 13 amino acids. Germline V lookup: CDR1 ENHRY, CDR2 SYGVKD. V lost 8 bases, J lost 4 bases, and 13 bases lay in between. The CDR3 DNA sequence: TGTGCCATCGGGTACCGGGAGTCAGATACGCAGTATTTT. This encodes CAIGYRESDTQYF.

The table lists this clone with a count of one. The CDR3 DNA sequence: TGCGCCAGCAGCGCTGGACAGGCCCTGGATGAGCAGTTCTTC. This translates into CASSAGQALDEQFF. The rearrangement uses TRBV5-1 and TRBJ2-1; TRBD1 agrees at 7 bases. The CDR3 is 14 residues long. Germline V gene lookup returns CDR1 SGHRS and CDR2 YFSETQ. The junction had 9 bases not matched to a gene; V was cut back by 4 bases and J by 8 bases.

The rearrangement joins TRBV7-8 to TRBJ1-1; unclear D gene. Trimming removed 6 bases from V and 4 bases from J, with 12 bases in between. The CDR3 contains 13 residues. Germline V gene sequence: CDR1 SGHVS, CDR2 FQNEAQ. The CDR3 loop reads CASSSTRVTEAFF. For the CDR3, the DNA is TGTGCCAGCAGTTCCACTAGGGTCACTGAAGCTTTCTTT.

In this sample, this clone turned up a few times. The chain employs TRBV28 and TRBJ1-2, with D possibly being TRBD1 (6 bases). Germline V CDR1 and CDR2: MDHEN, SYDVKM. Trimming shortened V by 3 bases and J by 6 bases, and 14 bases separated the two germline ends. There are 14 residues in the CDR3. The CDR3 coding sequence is TGTGCCAGCAGTTTGATCGGACAGAGAGATGGCTACACCTTC. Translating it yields CASSLIGQRDGYTF.

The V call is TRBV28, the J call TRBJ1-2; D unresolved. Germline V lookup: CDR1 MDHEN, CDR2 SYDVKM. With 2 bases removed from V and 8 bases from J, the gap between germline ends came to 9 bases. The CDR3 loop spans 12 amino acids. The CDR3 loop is CASSLVSEGYTF. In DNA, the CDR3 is TGTGCCAGCAGTTTAGTCAGCGAGGGCTACACCTTC.

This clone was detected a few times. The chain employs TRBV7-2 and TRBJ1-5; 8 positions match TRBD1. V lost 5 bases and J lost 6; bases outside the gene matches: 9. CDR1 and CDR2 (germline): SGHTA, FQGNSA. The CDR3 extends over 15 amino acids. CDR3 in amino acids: CASSPGGQDGQPQHF. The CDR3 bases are TGTGCCAGCAGCCCAGGGGGACAGGACGGTCAGCCCCAGCATTTT.

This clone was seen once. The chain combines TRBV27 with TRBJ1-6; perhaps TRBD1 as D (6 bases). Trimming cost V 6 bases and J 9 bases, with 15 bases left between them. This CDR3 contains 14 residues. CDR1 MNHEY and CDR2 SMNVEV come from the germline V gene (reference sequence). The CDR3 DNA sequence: TGTGCCAGCAGGCAGGGGCAGGAAACTTCACCCCTCCACTTT. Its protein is CASRQGQETSPLHF.

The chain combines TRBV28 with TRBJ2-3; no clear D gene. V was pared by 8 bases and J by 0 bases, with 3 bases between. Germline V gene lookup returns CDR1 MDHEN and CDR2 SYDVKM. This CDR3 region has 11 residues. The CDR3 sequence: CASGSTDTQYF. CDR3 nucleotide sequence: TGTGCCAGCGGTAGCACAGATACGCAGTATTTT.

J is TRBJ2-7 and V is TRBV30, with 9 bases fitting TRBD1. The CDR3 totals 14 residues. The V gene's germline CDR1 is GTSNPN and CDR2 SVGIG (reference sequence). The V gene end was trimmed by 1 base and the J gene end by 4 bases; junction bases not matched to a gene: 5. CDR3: CAWSDSGTGYEQYF. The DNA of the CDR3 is TGTGCCTGGAGTGACTCCGGGACAGGGTACGAGCAGTACTTC.

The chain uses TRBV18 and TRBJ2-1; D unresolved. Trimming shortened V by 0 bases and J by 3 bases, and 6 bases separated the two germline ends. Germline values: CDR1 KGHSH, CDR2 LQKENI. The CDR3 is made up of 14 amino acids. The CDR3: CASSPPPSYNEQFF. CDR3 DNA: TGTGCCAGCTCACCACCGCCCAGCTACAATGAGCAGTTCTTC.

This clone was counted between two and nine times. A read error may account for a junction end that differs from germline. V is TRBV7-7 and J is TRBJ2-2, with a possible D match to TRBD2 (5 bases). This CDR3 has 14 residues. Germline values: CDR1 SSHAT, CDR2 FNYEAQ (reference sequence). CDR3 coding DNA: TGTGCTAGCAGCTTAGGAGGTGGTACCGGGGAGCTGTTTTTT. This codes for CASSLGGGTGELFF. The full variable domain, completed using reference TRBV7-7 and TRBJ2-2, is GAGVSQSPRYKVTKRGQDVTLRCDPISSHATLYWYQQALGQGPEFLTYFNYEAQPDKSGLPSDRFSAERPEGSISTLTIQRTEQRDSAMYRCASSLGGGTGELFFGEGSRLTVL.

Here the CDR3 DNA reads TGCGCCAGCAGCCAAGATAGGGCAGGCCGCAATGAGCAGTTCTTC. Translation gives CASSQDRAGRNEQFF. The chain uses TRBV4-3 and TRBJ2-1; unclear D gene. The CDR3 spans 15 residues. Germline V lookup: CDR1 LGHNA, CDR2 YSLEER. The V and J ends lost 0 bases and 6 bases respectively, with 12 bases between them.

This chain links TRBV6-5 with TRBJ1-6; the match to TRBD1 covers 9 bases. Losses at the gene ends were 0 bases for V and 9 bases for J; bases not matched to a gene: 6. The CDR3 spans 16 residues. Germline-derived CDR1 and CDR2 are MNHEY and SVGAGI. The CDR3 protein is CASSYSDRGRSSPLHF. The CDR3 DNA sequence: TGTGCCAGCAGTTACTCGGACAGGGGTCGAAGTTCACCCCTCCACTTT.

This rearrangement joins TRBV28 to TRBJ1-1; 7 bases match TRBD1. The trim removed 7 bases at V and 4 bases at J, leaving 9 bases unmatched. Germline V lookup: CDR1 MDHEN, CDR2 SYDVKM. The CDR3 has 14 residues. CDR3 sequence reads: CASIDDRDLTEAFF. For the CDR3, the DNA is TGTGCCAGCATTGACGACAGGGATCTCACTGAAGCTTTCTTT.

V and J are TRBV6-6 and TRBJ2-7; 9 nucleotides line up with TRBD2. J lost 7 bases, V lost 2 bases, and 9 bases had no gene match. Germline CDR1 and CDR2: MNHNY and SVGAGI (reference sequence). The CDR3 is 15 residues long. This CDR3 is CASSYRGRAFDEQYF. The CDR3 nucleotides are TGTGCCAGCAGTTACCGCGGGAGGGCCTTTGATGAGCAGTACTTC.

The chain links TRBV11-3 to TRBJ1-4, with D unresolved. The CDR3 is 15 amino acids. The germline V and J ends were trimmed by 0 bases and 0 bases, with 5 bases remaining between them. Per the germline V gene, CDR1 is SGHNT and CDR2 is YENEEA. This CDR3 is CASSLDGATNEKLFF. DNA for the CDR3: TGTGCCAGCAGCTTAGATGGCGCAACTAATGAAAAACTGTTTTTT.

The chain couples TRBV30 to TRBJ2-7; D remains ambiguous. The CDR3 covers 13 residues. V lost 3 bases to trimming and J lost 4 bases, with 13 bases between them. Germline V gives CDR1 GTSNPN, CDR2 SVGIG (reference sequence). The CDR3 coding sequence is TGTGCCTGGAGACCTCCGCTACGGTACGAGCAGTACTTC. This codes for CAWRPPLRYEQYF.

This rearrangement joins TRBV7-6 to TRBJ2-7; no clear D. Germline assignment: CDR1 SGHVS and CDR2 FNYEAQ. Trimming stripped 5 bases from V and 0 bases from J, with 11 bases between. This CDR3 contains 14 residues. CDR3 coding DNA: TGTGCCAGCAGCACCAGACCGAGCTCCTACGAGCAGTACTTC. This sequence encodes CASSTRPSSYEQYF. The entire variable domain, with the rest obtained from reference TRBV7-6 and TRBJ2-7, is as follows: GAGVSQSPRYKVTKRGQDVALRCDPISGHVSLYWYRQALGQGPEFLTYFNYEAQQDKSGLPNDRFSAERPEGSISTLTIQRTEQRDSAMYRCASSTRPSSYEQYFGPGTRLTVT.

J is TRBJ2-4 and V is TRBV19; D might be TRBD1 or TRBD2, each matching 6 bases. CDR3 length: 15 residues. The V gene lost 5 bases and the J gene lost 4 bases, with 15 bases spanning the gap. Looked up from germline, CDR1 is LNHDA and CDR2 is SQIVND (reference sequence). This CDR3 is CASSWKEGEKNIQYF. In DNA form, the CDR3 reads TGTGCCAGTAGTTGGAAGGAGGGGGAGAAAAACATTCAGTACTTC.

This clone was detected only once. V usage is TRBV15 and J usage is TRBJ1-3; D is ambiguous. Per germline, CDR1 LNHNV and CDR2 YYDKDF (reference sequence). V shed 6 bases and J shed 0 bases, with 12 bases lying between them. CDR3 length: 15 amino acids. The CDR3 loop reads CATSKVVGSGNTIYF. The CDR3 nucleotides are TGTGCCACCAGTAAGGTAGTGGGCTCTGGAAACACCATATATTTT.

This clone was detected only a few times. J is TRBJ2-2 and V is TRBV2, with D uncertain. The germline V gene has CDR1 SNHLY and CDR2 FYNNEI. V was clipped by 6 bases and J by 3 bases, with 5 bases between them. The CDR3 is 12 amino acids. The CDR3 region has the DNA TGTGCCAGCAGGGTAGACACCGGGGAGCTGTTTTTT. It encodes CASRVDTGELFF.

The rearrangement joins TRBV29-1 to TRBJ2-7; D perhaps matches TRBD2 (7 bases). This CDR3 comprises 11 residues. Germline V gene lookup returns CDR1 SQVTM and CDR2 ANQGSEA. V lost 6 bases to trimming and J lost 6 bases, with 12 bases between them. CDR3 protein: CSVGEGGEQYF. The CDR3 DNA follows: TGCAGCGTGGGGGAGGGGGGCGAGCAGTACTTC.

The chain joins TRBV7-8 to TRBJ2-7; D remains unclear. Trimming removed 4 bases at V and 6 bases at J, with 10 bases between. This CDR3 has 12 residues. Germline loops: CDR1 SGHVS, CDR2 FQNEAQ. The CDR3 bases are TGTGCCAGCAGCTACACCCTTGGCGAGCAGTACTTC. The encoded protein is CASSYTLGEQYF.

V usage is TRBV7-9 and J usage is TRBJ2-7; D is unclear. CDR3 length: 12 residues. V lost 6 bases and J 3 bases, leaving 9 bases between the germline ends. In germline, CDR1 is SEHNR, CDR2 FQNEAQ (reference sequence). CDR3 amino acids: CASRMASYEQYF. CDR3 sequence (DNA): TGTGCCAGCAGAATGGCAAGCTACGAGCAGTACTTC.

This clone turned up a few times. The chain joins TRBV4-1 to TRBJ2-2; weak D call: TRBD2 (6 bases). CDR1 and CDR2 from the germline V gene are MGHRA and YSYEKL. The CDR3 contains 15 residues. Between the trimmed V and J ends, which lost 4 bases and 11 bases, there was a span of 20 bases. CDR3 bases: TGCGCCAGCAGCCCCCAGACCGGAGGGCCTGGAGAGCTGTTTTTT. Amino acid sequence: CASSPQTGGPGELFF.

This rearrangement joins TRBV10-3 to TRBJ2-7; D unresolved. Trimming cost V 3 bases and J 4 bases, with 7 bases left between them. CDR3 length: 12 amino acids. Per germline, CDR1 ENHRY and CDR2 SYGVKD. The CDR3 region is CAISDAGYEQYF. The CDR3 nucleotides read TGTGCCATCAGTGACGCCGGTTACGAGCAGTACTTC.

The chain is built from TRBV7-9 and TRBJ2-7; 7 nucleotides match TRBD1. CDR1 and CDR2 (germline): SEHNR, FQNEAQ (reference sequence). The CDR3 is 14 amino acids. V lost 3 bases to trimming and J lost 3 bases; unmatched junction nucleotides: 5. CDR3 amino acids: CASSFQTGNYEQYF. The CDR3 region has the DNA TGTGCCAGCAGCTTCCAGACAGGGAACTACGAGCAGTACTTC.

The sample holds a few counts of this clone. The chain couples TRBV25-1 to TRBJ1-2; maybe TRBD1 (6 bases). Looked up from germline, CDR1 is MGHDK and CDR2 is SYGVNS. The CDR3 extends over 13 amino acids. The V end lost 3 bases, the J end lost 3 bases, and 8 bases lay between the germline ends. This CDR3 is CASSDYRDYGYTF. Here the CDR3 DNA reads TGTGCCAGCAGTGATTACAGGGACTATGGCTACACCTTC.

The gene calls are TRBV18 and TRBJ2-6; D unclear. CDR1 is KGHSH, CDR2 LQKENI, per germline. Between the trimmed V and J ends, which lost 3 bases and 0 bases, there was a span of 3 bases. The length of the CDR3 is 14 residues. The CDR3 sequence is CASSPYSGANVLTF. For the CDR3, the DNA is TGTGCCAGCTCACCCTACTCTGGGGCCAACGTCCTGACTTTC.

The CDR3 is CASSQDPAESREQFF. The CDR3 bases are TGTGCCAGCAGCCAAGATCCGGCGGAGAGTCGTGAGCAGTTCTTC. The rearrangement links TRBV4-2 to TRBJ2-1; D uncertain. Germline loops: CDR1 LGHNA, CDR2 YNFKEQ. CDR3 length: 15 amino acids. Deletions cut 0 bases from V and 9 bases from J, with 15 bases between.